A single sample is the source of the 18 T cell receptor beta chains below, sequenced in a study of breast tumors, draining lymph nodes, adjacent tissues. TCRdb fed the multiplex PCR reads into MiXCR, producing one record per CDR3 protein. This repertoire shows tens of thousands of distinct CDR3 sequences, around two thirds found once; its top ten account for less than 20%. The material sequenced was tumor-adjacent breast tissue. Receptor source: a female donor with breast cancer. Some clones in this sample may be carry-over from other donors' samples.

A single count supports this clonotype. The rearrangement uses TRBV19 and TRBJ1-2; D gene ambiguous. V was clipped by 3 bases and J by 1 base, with 6 bases between them. CDR3 length: 13 amino acids. Germline CDR1 reads LNHDA; CDR2 reads SQIVND (reference sequence). The CDR3 DNA sequence: TGTGCCAGTAGTATGCGGGTTAACTATGGCTACACCTTC. This codes for CASSMRVNYGYTF. The full variable domain, with the rest looked up from reference TRBV19 and TRBJ1-2, is DGGITQSPKYLFRKEGQNVTLSCEQNLNHDAMYWYRQDPGQGLRLIYYSQIVNDFQKGDIAEGYSVSREKKESFPLTVTSAQKNPTAFYLCASSMRVNYGYTFGSGTRLTVV.

By share of the sample, this clonotype is medium-sized. This sequence joins TRBV12-3 or TRBV12-4 and TRBJ1-5; weak D call: TRBD1 (5 bases). Trimming took off 7 bases at V and 2 bases at J, with 9 bases between the two ends. CDR3 size: 13 residues. This CDR3 reads CASTAGGNQPQHF. Written as DNA, the CDR3 is TGTGCCAGCACCGCGGGGGGCAATCAGCCCCAGCATTTT.

The chain links TRBV9 to TRBJ2-7, with D unresolved. The length of the CDR3 is 14 residues. V gave up 0 bases and J gave up 0 bases, with 7 bases separating them. Germline CDR1 reads SGDLS; CDR2 reads YYNGEE. CDR3 in amino acids: CASSVGGPSYEQYF. The CDR3 nucleotides read TGTGCCAGCAGCGTAGGAGGTCCCTCCTACGAGCAGTACTTC.

By share of the sample, this clonotype is medium-sized (0.01 to 0.1%). The rearrangement links TRBV9 to TRBJ2-7, with a tentative D call TRBD2 (6 bases). The CDR3 spans 13 residues. Looked up from germline, CDR1 is SGDLS and CDR2 is YYNGEE. Trimming left V 0 bases short and J 7 bases short, with 11 bases between. This CDR3 reads CASSVAGGREQYF. CDR3 DNA: TGTGCCAGCAGCGTAGCTGGAGGGAGGGAGCAGTACTTC.

This chain connects TRBV29-1 to TRBJ2-3; D remains ambiguous. This CDR3 has 15 amino acids. Between the trimmed V and J ends, which lost 1 base and 0 bases, there was a span of 11 bases. In germline, CDR1 is SQVTM, CDR2 ANQGSEA. CDR3 DNA sequence: TGCAGCGTTGAAGGACACAGTTCTAGCACAGATACGCAGTATTTT. This gives the protein CSVEGHSSSTDTQYF.

The chain links TRBV29-1 to TRBJ2-3, with TRBD2 matching 13 bases. Germline V CDR1 and CDR2: SQVTM, ANQGSEA. This CDR3 is 16 amino acids long. Losses at the gene ends were 1 base for V and 7 bases for J; bases not matched to a gene: 8. Written as DNA, the CDR3 is TGCAGCGTTGAAGCACCGACTAGCGGGGGGCAGTATACGCAGTATTTT. The encoded protein is CSVEAPTSGGQYTQYF.

This rearrangement joins TRBV19 to TRBJ1-2, with TRBD1 as a possible D gene (5 bases). CDR3 length: 12 residues. Germline V gene sequence: CDR1 LNHDA, CDR2 SQIVND (reference sequence). V lost 6 bases to trimming and J lost 7 bases, with 12 bases between them. In nucleotides, the CDR3 is TGTGCCAGTAGCAGGGAAGGTGTTGGCTACACCTTC. It translates to CASSREGVGYTF.

This clonotype has just one count. It is unclear where the CDR3 begins or ends on the DNA, so no DNA is shown, and the CDR3 is as TCRdb lists it. V and J are TRBV11-2 and TRBJ2-7; the table's D call, TRBD1, was not checked against the DNA. The CDR3 adds up to 22 amino acids, both ends counted. Germline V gene sequence: CDR1 SGHAT, CDR2 FQNNGV. The CDR3 sequence: CASSFYICSAPLGGSRDYEQYF.

This clonotype was picked up many times. The gene calls are TRBV19 and TRBJ2-3; TRBD2 matches 8 bases. Losses at the gene ends were 1 base for V and 5 bases for J; bases not matched to a gene: 8. The CDR3 spans 16 residues. Germline loops: CDR1 LNHDA, CDR2 SQIVND (reference sequence). The CDR3 spells CASSIVTSGGGDTQYF. The CDR3, as DNA: TGTGCCAGTAGTATAGTTACTAGCGGCGGTGGAGATACGCAGTATTTT.

The V gene is TRBV12-3 or TRBV12-4, the J gene TRBJ1-3, with D possibly TRBD1 on 5 matching bases. The V end lost 7 bases, the J end lost 2 bases, and 15 bases lay between the germline ends. The CDR3 totals 15 residues. CDR3 residues: CASTPGTVAGNTIYF. The CDR3 nucleotides are TGTGCCAGCACCCCGGGGACGGTGGCTGGAAACACCATATATTTT.

This clonotype appeared once. The chain has TRBV4-1 and TRBJ2-3; 15 nucleotides match TRBD2. The CDR3 length is 20 residues. The V gene's germline CDR1 is MGHRA and CDR2 YSYEKL. V shed 0 bases and J 3 bases; nucleotides not matched to a gene: 10. The CDR3 here is CASSQDPPGLAGGTTDTQYF. In DNA, the CDR3 is TGCGCCAGCAGCCAAGATCCACCGGGACTAGCGGGGGGTACAACAGATACGCAGTATTTT.

This clonotype qualifies as medium-sized. This chain uses TRBV7-6 with TRBJ1-3; D ambiguous. The CDR3 consists of 17 residues. Trimming took off 1 base at V and 0 bases at J, with 13 bases between the two ends. Looked up from germline, CDR1 is SGHVS and CDR2 is FNYEAQ. Here the CDR3 DNA reads TGTGCCAGCAGCTTAGGGGCGGGGAGAGACTCTGGAAACACCATATATTTT. Amino acids: CASSLGAGRDSGNTIYF.

This clonotype has a count of ten or more. Written as DNA, the CDR3 is TGCAGCGCAAATTACGGTGAGCAGTTCTTC. This encodes CSANYGEQFF. The rearrangement joins TRBV20-1 to TRBJ2-1; the D is unclear. CDR3 length: 10 amino acids. CDR1 and CDR2 (germline): DFQATT, SNEGSKA (reference sequence).

The chain couples TRBV24-1 to TRBJ2-1; D is unresolved. This CDR3 region has 13 residues. Germline V gene sequence: CDR1 KGHDR, CDR2 SFDVKD. Trimming shortened V by 2 bases and J by 9 bases, and 10 bases separated the two germline ends. The CDR3 region is CATSDYEDSEQFF. In DNA, the CDR3 is TGTGCCACCAGTGATTATGAGGATAGTGAGCAGTTCTTC.

This clonotype was seen only a few times. The chain's CDR3 is CASSRGLADIYNEQFF. CDR3 DNA: TGTGCCAGCAGCCGTGGACTAGCGGATATCTACAATGAGCAGTTCTTC. The rearrangement joins TRBV7-9 to TRBJ2-1; TRBD2 aligns across 10 bases. This CDR3 spans 16 amino acids. Germline V gene lookup returns CDR1 SEHNR and CDR2 FQNEAQ (reference sequence). J gave up 3 bases and V 5 bases, and 7 bases lay outside the gene matches.

J is TRBJ2-2 and V is TRBV5-1; the D gene could be TRBD1 or TRBD2 (5 bases each). V was pared by 7 bases and J by 7 bases, with 11 bases between. This CDR3 contains 12 residues. CDR1 is SGHRS, CDR2 YFSETQ, per germline. As DNA, the CDR3 is TGCGCCAGCGGGACCGACTTCGGGGAGCTGTTTTTT. Translation: CASGTDFGELFF. Full variable domain (rest looked up from reference TRBV5-1 and TRBJ2-2): KAGVTQTPRYLIKTRGQQVTLSCSPISGHRSVSWYQQTPGQGLQFLFEYFSETQRNKGNFPGRFSGRQFSNSRSEMNVSTLELGDSALYLCASGTDFGELFFGEGSRLTVL.

This rearrangement joins TRBV7-2 to TRBJ2-3; D not resolved. This CDR3 has 15 amino acids. Germline CDR1 and CDR2: SGHTA and FQGNSA. V was cut by 5 bases and J by 4 bases, with 16 bases left in between. CDR3 nucleotides: TGTGCCAGCAGCCCCGACTTCGCGAGAGCAGATACGCAGTATTTT. Its protein product is CASSPDFARADTQYF.

This chain connects TRBV6-1 to TRBJ2-7; D gene unclear. Germline assignment: CDR1 MNHNS and CDR2 SASEGT. V was pared by 5 bases and J by 0 bases, with 11 bases between. This CDR3 comprises 14 residues. The CDR3 bases are TGTGCCAGCAGTCAAGTGGGCAGCTCCTACGAGCAGTACTTC. It is translated as CASSQVGSSYEQYF.